This entry lists 16 T cell receptor beta chains sequenced from one sample in a study of CD8 T cells in ankylosing spondylitis. Each CDR3 protein is one row after TCRdb ran MiXCR on the 5' RACE reads. This sample carries roughly 280,000 distinct CDR3 sequences, around 20% of them seen once, and the ten largest clones take roughly 7.3%. The sequenced sample was blood, either unsorted or a sorted T cell fraction (not recorded which). All receptors derive from a male donor with ankylosing spondylitis or in good health (not recorded which).

The chain is built from TRBV5-1 and TRBJ1-2; a weak D match, TRBD1 (5 bases). The germline V gene has CDR1 SGHRS and CDR2 YFSETQ. The CDR3 extends over 15 amino acids. The V and J ends lost 0 bases and 8 bases respectively, with 17 bases between them. Here the CDR3 reads CASSLEGPGSWGYTF. The CDR3 coding sequence is TGCGCCAGCAGCTTGGAAGGCCCAGGGTCGTGGGGCTACACCTTC.

This clonotype was recorded many times. The V call is TRBV7-6, the J call TRBJ1-3; perhaps TRBD1 as D (6 bases). CDR1 is SGHVS, CDR2 FNYEAQ, per germline. Trimming left V 5 bases short and J 0 bases short, with 17 bases between. The CDR3 is 17 residues long. The CDR3 region has the DNA TGTGCCAGCAGCGTAACGGACAGATTTAGCTCTGGAAACACCATATATTTT. Protein product: CASSVTDRFSSGNTIYF.

This clonotype was seen only a few times. The CDR3, as DNA: TGCAGTGCTACTGGGGGTGGCAATCAGCCCCAGCATTTT. It yields the protein CSATGGGNQPQHF. The chain has TRBV20-1 and TRBJ1-5, with D perhaps matching TRBD1 (5 bases). CDR1 is DFQATT and CDR2 is SNEGSKA in the germline V gene (reference sequence). The CDR3 runs 13 residues. V lost 4 bases and J lost 2, with 9 bases in between.

This clonotype has more than one count but fewer than ten. This rearrangement joins TRBV7-9 to TRBJ2-1, with 11 bases fitting TRBD2. Losses at the gene ends were 4 bases for V and 8 bases for J; bases not matched to a gene: 7. Germline values: CDR1 SEHNR, CDR2 FQNEAQ (reference sequence). The CDR3 is 15 residues long. The CDR3 sequence: CASSYGLAGSHEQFF. Written as DNA, the CDR3 is TGTGCCAGCAGCTACGGACTAGCGGGTTCGCATGAGCAGTTCTTC.

The V and J genes are TRBV5-1 and TRBJ2-1; TRBD2 matches at 8 bases. With 1 base clipped from V and 7 bases from J, the junction kept 4 bases outside the gene matches. The CDR3 covers 14 residues. From germline, CDR1 is SGHRS and CDR2 YFSETQ. CDR3 sequence: CASSLSGSWNEQFF. The CDR3 DNA reads as TGCGCCAGCAGCTTGAGCGGGAGTTGGAATGAGCAGTTCTTC.

This clonotype was observed at least ten times. The chain carries TRBV3-1 and TRBJ2-1; 11 bases are shared with TRBD2. With 2 bases clipped from V and 7 bases from J, the junction kept 4 bases outside the gene matches. Germline-derived CDR1 and CDR2 are LGHDT and YNNKEL (reference sequence). The CDR3 is 15 residues long. CDR3 residues: CASSQQGLAENEQFF. The CDR3 DNA follows: TGTGCCAGCAGCCAACAGGGACTAGCGGAGAATGAGCAGTTCTTC.

This clonotype was counted only a few times. The CDR3 here is CASSDVAGGTGELFF. The DNA for the CDR3 is TGTGCCAGCAGTGACGTGGCAGGGGGCACCGGGGAGCTGTTTTTT. The V call is TRBV6-4, the J call TRBJ2-2; 7 bases line up with TRBD1. V shed 2 bases and J 4 bases; nucleotides not matched to a gene: 4. Germline assignment: CDR1 MRHNA and CDR2 SNTAGT. The CDR3 covers 15 residues.

Many counts were recorded for this clonotype. V gene TRBV27 combines with J gene TRBJ1-6, with a possible D match to TRBD1 (5 bases). V was pared by 0 bases and J by 10 bases, with 13 bases between. The length of the CDR3 is 15 residues. Germline assignment: CDR1 MNHEY and CDR2 SMNVEV (reference sequence). This CDR3 reads CASSLSGGVGSPLHF. The CDR3 region has the DNA TGTGCCAGCAGTTTATCGGGGGGGGTTGGCTCACCCCTCCACTTT.

The chain couples TRBV2 to TRBJ2-5; 10 positions agree with TRBD2. V shed 8 bases and J 0 bases; nucleotides not matched to a gene: 6. Germline V gives CDR1 SNHLY, CDR2 FYNNEI. The CDR3 is 15 amino acids. CDR3 amino acids: CASPGTSVNQETQYF. DNA for the CDR3: TGTGCCAGCCCTGGGACTAGCGTTAACCAAGAGACCCAGTACTTC.

This clonotype was observed a handful of times. The J gene is TRBJ2-1, the V gene TRBV5-1; 13 positions agree with TRBD2. The CDR3 contains 15 residues. V dropped 2 bases and J dropped 5; count of bases not matched to a gene: 1. Per germline, CDR1 SGHRS and CDR2 YFSETQ. This chain's CDR3 is CASSFGLAGDNEQFF. DNA for the CDR3: TGCGCCAGCAGCTTCGGACTAGCGGGAGACAATGAGCAGTTCTTC.

This clonotype has at least ten counts. The chain has TRBV29-1 and TRBJ2-1; D unresolved. This CDR3 contains 11 residues. The germline V and J ends were trimmed by 4 bases and 4 bases, with 5 bases remaining between them. Germline V gene sequence: CDR1 SQVTM, CDR2 ANQGSEA. Here the CDR3 DNA reads TGCAGCGTTGCAGGATACAATGAGCAGTTCTTC. This gives the protein CSVAGYNEQFF.

J is TRBJ2-5 and V is TRBV4-2, with 8 bases fitting TRBD2. Germline V gives CDR1 LGHNA, CDR2 YNFKEQ. This CDR3 is built from 15 residues. J was trimmed by 5 bases and V by 1 base; bases with no gene match: 6. Here the CDR3 DNA reads TGTGCCAGCAGCCAAGGGGCTAGCGGGTCGGAGACCCAGTACTTC. Translation: CASSQGASGSETQYF.

CDR3 coding DNA: TGTGCTAGTGGTTTGGTACCGGGGGAAGCCAAAAACATTCAGTACTTC. Translated, it gives CASGLVPGEAKNIQYF. The chain couples TRBV12-5 to TRBJ2-4; perhaps TRBD2 as D (6 bases). V was clipped by 0 bases and J by 0 bases, with 9 bases between them. Per germline, CDR1 LGHNT and CDR2 FRNRAP. This CDR3 comprises 16 residues.

This clonotype was picked up a small number of times. The chain combines TRBV9 with TRBJ2-1; D is undetermined. Germline CDR1 and CDR2: SGDLS and YYNGEE. With 0 bases removed from V and 7 bases from J, the gap between germline ends came to 8 bases. The CDR3 extends over 13 amino acids. The CDR3 sequence: CASSVGVVNEQFF. In nucleotides, the CDR3 is TGTGCCAGCAGCGTAGGGGTAGTTAATGAGCAGTTCTTC. The variable domain in full, completed from reference TRBV9 and TRBJ2-1, reads DSGVTQTPKHLITATGQRVTLRCSPRSGDLSVYWYQQSLDQGLQFLIQYYNGEERAKGNILERFSAQQFPDLHSELNLSSLELGDSALYFCASSVGVVNEQFFGPGTRLTVL.

This clonotype appeared a few times. V usage is TRBV12-3 or TRBV12-4 and J usage is TRBJ2-1; D not certain. V lost 3 bases to trimming and J lost 10 bases, with 7 bases between them. The CDR3 loop spans 11 amino acids. As DNA, the CDR3 is TGTGCCAGCAGTTTGCCAGGAGAGCAGTTCTTC. Translating gives CASSLPGEQFF.

This clonotype was observed a handful of times. This sequence joins TRBV7-9 and TRBJ2-5; TRBD2 matches at 13 bases. Trimming removed 5 bases from V and 1 base from J; junction bases left unmatched: 4. CDR1 and CDR2 from the germline V gene are SEHNR and FQNEAQ (reference sequence). The CDR3 loop spans 16 amino acids. CDR3 sequence: CASSAGTSGAQETQYF. The CDR3 region has the DNA TGTGCCAGCAGCGCCGGGACTAGCGGGGCCCAAGAGACCCAGTACTTC. Complete variable domain (other parts from reference TRBV7-9 and TRBJ2-5): DTGVSQNPRHKITKRGQNVTFRCDPISEHNRLYWYRQTLGQGPEFLTYFQNEAQLEKSRLLSDRFSAERPKGSFSTLEIQRTEQGDSAMYLCASSAGTSGAQETQYFGPGTRLLVL.